Below, 30 T cell receptor beta chains from the same sample are listed, as sequenced in a study of blood T cell repertoires in COVID-19 (dated by TCRdb to about 2020). Library prep was done by the immunoSEQ multiplex PCR assay. Sourced from immuneACCESS, this table was stored by TCRdb with only in-frame sequences that have V and J called. A share of the clones is absent; for the studies checked, an unresolved V gene accounts for under half, and the remainder has no known explanation. Present in this sample are fewer than 120,000 clones, more than 65% of which were seen just once. The top ten hold about 3.8% of the sample. The sample comprised peripheral blood. These receptors originate from a woman older than 75 with acute or convalescent COVID-19.

The chain combines TRBV7-9 with TRBJ2-2, with TRBD1 as a possible D gene (5 bases). The CDR3 runs to 15 residues. Germline V CDR1 and CDR2: SEHNR, FQNEAQ (reference sequence). Trimming took off 1 base at V and 3 bases at J, with 9 bases between the two ends. The CDR3 protein is CASSLGQGYTGELFF. The CDR3 DNA reads as TGTGCCAGCAGCTTAGGTCAGGGCTACACCGGGGAGCTGTTTTTT.

The gene calls are TRBV27 and TRBJ1-5, with D unclear. The length of the CDR3 is 12 residues. Germline lookup yields CDR1 MNHEY and CDR2 SMNVEV (reference sequence). Trimming stripped 9 bases from V and 0 bases from J, with 6 bases between. The CDR3 is CASAVSNQPQHF. The CDR3 DNA follows: TGTGCCAGTGCAGTTAGCAATCAGCCCCAGCATTTT.

This sequence joins TRBV21-1 and TRBJ1-2; the table assigns TRBD1, which was not confirmed against the DNA. TRBV21-1 is a listed pseudogene. The CDR3 runs to 13 residues. CDR3 nucleotide sequence: TGTGCCAGCACGGTCCGAAGGGGCAATGGCTACACCTTC. As protein: CASTVRRGNGYTF.

The CDR3 sequence is CASSSTIYEQYF. CDR3 coding DNA: TGTGCCAGCAGTTCGACAATCTACGAGCAGTACTTC. This sequence joins TRBV28 and TRBJ2-7; D remains unclear. The CDR3 length is 12 residues. The ends were cut back, 4 bases at V and 3 bases at J, with 7 bases in the middle. CDR1 is MDHEN, CDR2 SYDVKM, per germline.

V gene TRBV5-1 combines with J gene TRBJ1-2, with D maybe TRBD1 (5 bases). CDR3 length equals 18 residues. The germline gives CDR1 SGHRS, CDR2 YFSETQ. Deletions cut 0 bases from V and 5 bases from J, with 23 bases between. CDR3 in amino acids: CASSLVGVTARNRYGYTF. The CDR3 DNA reads TGCGCCAGCAGCTTGGTTGGAGTGACAGCGAGGAACCGGTATGGCTACACCTTC.

This chain links TRBV6-4 with TRBJ1-5; 7 nucleotides match TRBD1. The junction had 14 bases not matched to a gene; V was cut back by 1 base and J by 5 bases. Germline loops: CDR1 MRHNA, CDR2 SNTAGT. The CDR3 contains 18 residues. The CDR3, as DNA: TGTGCCAGCAGTGACTTAATCCGGGACAGCCTGTTCCATCAGCCCCAGCATTTT. Its protein product is CASSDLIRDSLFHQPQHF.

J is TRBJ2-7 and V is TRBV10-2; D call uncertain. Germline V gives CDR1 WSHSY, CDR2 SAAADI. The CDR3 has 15 residues. V was trimmed by 4 bases and J by 1 base, leaving 14 bases between them. The CDR3 nucleotides read TGCGCCAGCAGTGGCGGCTACTCCTTATCCTACGAGCAGTACTTC. It codes for CASSGGYSLSYEQYF.

The V gene is TRBV5-1, the J gene TRBJ2-7, with D tentatively TRBD2 (5 bases). V was clipped by 4 bases and J by 1 base, with 15 bases between them. Germline V lookup: CDR1 SGHRS, CDR2 YFSETQ. This CDR3 has 15 residues. In DNA, the CDR3 is TGCGCCAGCAGCCCGAATTGGCTAGCTTCCTACGAGCAGTACTTC. This gives the protein CASSPNWLASYEQYF.

V is TRBV6-1 and J is TRBJ2-1, with a possible D match to TRBD2 (7 bases). The CDR3 consists of 15 residues. Germline loops: CDR1 MNHNS, CDR2 SASEGT. Trimming removed 2 bases from V and 2 bases from J, with 10 bases in between. CDR3 sequence (DNA): TGTGCCAGCAGTGAAAGCGGGACACCCTACAATGAGCAGTTCTTC. This translates into CASSESGTPYNEQFF.

The genes are TRBV30 and TRBJ1-2, with 7 bases fitting TRBD1. This CDR3 spans 13 amino acids. Per germline, CDR1 GTSNPN and CDR2 SVGIG (reference sequence). Trimming took 0 bases from V and 4 from J; bases not matched to a gene: 2. This CDR3 is CAWSVGDSYGYTF. The CDR3 coding sequence is TGTGCCTGGAGTGTTGGGGACAGCTATGGCTACACCTTC.

The chain is built from TRBV15 and TRBJ2-1, with 8 bases that match TRBD2. V shed 1 base, J shed 5 bases, and the junction held 7 bases outside the gene matches. Germline loops: CDR1 LNHNV, CDR2 YYDKDF (reference sequence). The CDR3 consists of 16 residues. The CDR3 sequence: CATSRVASGRHNEQFF. DNA for the CDR3: TGTGCCACCAGCAGAGTAGCCAGCGGGAGACACAATGAGCAGTTCTTC. The variable domain in full, completed from reference TRBV15 and TRBJ2-1, reads DAMVIQNPRYQVTQFGKPVTLSCSQTLNHNVMYWYQQKSSQAPKLLFHYYDKDFNNEADTPDNFQSRRPNTSFCFLDIRSPGLGDTAMYLCATSRVASGRHNEQFFGPGTRLTVL.

The chain couples TRBV7-2 to TRBJ2-7; TRBD2 matches at 12 bases. The CDR3 loop spans 14 amino acids. With 5 bases clipped from V and 4 bases from J, the junction kept 3 bases outside the gene matches. Germline CDR1 SGHTA, CDR2 FQGNSA. The CDR3 nucleotides read TGTGCCAGCAGCCGGACTAGCGGGACTTACGAGCAGTACTTC. Its translation is CASSRTSGTYEQYF.

This sequence joins TRBV11-2 and TRBJ1-2; D gene uncertain. CDR3 length equals 13 residues. Germline CDR1 is SGHAT and CDR2 is FQNNGV. V dropped 5 bases and J dropped 4 bases, with 11 bases sitting between them. The CDR3 here is CASSPEVSYGYTF. CDR3 in DNA: TGTGCCAGCAGCCCAGAGGTGTCCTATGGCTACACCTTC.

This clone was seen more than once but under ten times. The V and J genes are TRBV4-2 and TRBJ2-5; 10 nucleotides agree with TRBD2. Germline trimming cut 0 bases from V and 5 bases from J; bases unmatched to any gene: 6. The germline CDR1 and CDR2 sequences are LGHNA and YNFKEQ. The CDR3 contains 16 residues. CDR3 nucleotide sequence: TGTGCCAGCAGCCAAGAAGAGCGGGGGGGCTGGGAGACCCAGTACTTC. Residues: CASSQEERGGWETQYF.

Here the CDR3 reads CASSESAGPKRFF. The CDR3 region has the DNA TGTGCCAGCAGTGAATCCGCTGGGCCCAAACGGTTCTTC. V gene TRBV25-1 combines with J gene TRBJ2-1, with unresolved D. Between the trimmed V and J ends, which lost 1 base and 15 bases, there was a span of 16 bases. CDR1 and CDR2 from the germline V gene are MGHDK and SYGVNS. CDR3 size: 13 residues.

The V and J genes are TRBV24-1 and TRBJ1-5; D unresolved. Trimming removed 3 bases at V and 10 bases at J, with 9 bases between. The CDR3 consists of 12 residues. The V gene's germline CDR1 is KGHDR and CDR2 SFDVKD. CDR3 nucleotide sequence: TGTGCCACCAGTGATGGACTTTCCCCCCAGCATTTT. Its protein is CATSDGLSPQHF.

On this clone: The sample holds other DNA sequences that translate to the same CDR3. This rearrangement joins TRBV18 to TRBJ2-1; 7 nucleotides agree with TRBD2. V shed 3 bases, J shed 4 bases, and the junction held 6 bases outside the gene matches. The CDR3 contains 15 residues. Germline assignment: CDR1 KGHSH and CDR2 LQKENI. Here the CDR3 reads CASSPRQGGYNEQFF. CDR3 nucleotides: TGTGCCAGCTCACCTAGGCAGGGAGGGTACAATGAGCAGTTCTTC.

The genes are TRBV3-1 (or the pseudogene TRBV3-2) and TRBJ2-3; weak D call: TRBD1 (6 bases). This CDR3 contains 16 residues. Germline CDR1 reads LGHDT; CDR2 reads YNNKEL (reference sequence). V was pared by 4 bases and J by 0 bases, with 14 bases between. The CDR3 here is CASSRGTISSTDTQYF. CDR3 DNA: TGTGCCAGCAGCCGGGGGACAATTAGTAGCACAGATACGCAGTATTTT.

The chain carries TRBV5-1 and TRBJ2-2; 7 bases are a match to TRBD1. Germline CDR1 reads SGHRS; CDR2 reads YFSETQ. Trimming took 3 bases from V and 1 from J; bases not matched to a gene: 3. This CDR3 contains 15 residues. CDR3 coding DNA: TGCGCCAGCAGCTCGGGACAGATGAACACCGGGGAGCTGTTTTTT. The encoded protein is CASSSGQMNTGELFF.

The V gene is TRBV28, the J gene TRBJ1-6; D remains ambiguous. The CDR3 sequence is 15 residues long. V was pared by 6 bases and J by 9 bases, with 18 bases between. Germline assignment: CDR1 MDHEN and CDR2 SYDVKM. This CDR3 reads CASSFGLLKGSPLHF. The CDR3 DNA follows: TGTGCCAGCAGCTTCGGACTTTTAAAGGGTTCACCCCTCCACTTT. Drawing the rest from reference TRBV28 and TRBJ1-6, the complete variable domain is DVKVTQSSRYLVKRTGEKVFLECVQDMDHENMFWYRQDPGLGLRLIYFSYDVKMKEKGDIPEGYSVSREKKERFSLILESASTNQTSMYLCASSFGLLKGSPLHFGNGTRLTVT.

The genes are TRBV9 and TRBJ2-1; D may be TRBD1 (6 bases). Trimming cost V 0 bases and J 8 bases, with 18 bases left between them. The CDR3 is made up of 16 amino acids. The germline CDR1 and CDR2 sequences are SGDLS and YYNGEE. CDR3 in DNA: TGTGCCAGCAGCGTAGCAGGGGCCAGAGTAGGGCATGAGCAGTTCTTC. Translation: CASSVAGARVGHEQFF.

The V and J genes are TRBV28 and TRBJ1-2, with TRBD1 identical over 8 bases. Losses at the gene ends were 5 bases for V and 1 base for J; bases not matched to a gene: 6. From germline, CDR1 is MDHEN and CDR2 SYDVKM. CDR3 length: 15 residues. The CDR3 loop reads CASSTRDRINYGYTF. The DNA for the CDR3 is TGTGCCAGCAGTACCCGGGACAGGATTAACTATGGCTACACCTTC.

The chain couples TRBV12-3 or TRBV12-4 to TRBJ2-3; D gene ambiguous. Trimming cost V 2 bases and J 2 bases, with 5 bases left between them. This CDR3 has 13 amino acids. This CDR3 is CASSLQDTDTQYF. The DNA for the CDR3 is TGTGCCAGCAGTTTACAGGACACAGATACGCAGTATTTT.

Comment on this clone: The identical CDR3 is also encoded by other nucleotide sequences in the sample. This chain joins TRBV5-1 and TRBJ1-3; D unclear. The CDR3 length is 14 residues. V dropped 0 bases and J dropped 0 bases, with 4 bases sitting between them. In germline, CDR1 is SGHRS, CDR2 YFSETQ. The CDR3 here is CASSLGDSGNTIYF. In DNA, the CDR3 is TGCGCCAGCAGCTTGGGAGACTCTGGAAACACCATATATTTT.

Notes on this clone: One end of the junction does not line up with germline, which may come from a read error. This chain connects TRBV6-2 or TRBV6-3 to TRBJ1-1; D remains ambiguous. This CDR3 spans 13 amino acids. Germline assignment: CDR1 MNHEY and CDR2 SVGEGT. In DNA, the CDR3 is TGTGCCAGCAGTTACTCGGATCGAGGGATCCAAGTCTTT. This gives the protein CASSYSDRGIQVF.

There are a few counts of this clone. The chain is built from TRBV5-1 and TRBJ1-6; D is undetermined. Germline V gives CDR1 SGHRS, CDR2 YFSETQ. The CDR3 consists of 14 residues. Trimming took off 9 bases at V and 7 bases at J, with 17 bases between the two ends. The CDR3 loop reads CATGIGSLNSPLHF. The CDR3 DNA follows: TGCGCCACCGGGATAGGATCCCTCAATTCACCCCTCCACTTT.

The chain recombines TRBV10-1 with TRBJ2-2; 10 nucleotides match TRBD2. CDR3 length: 17 residues. Germline V gives CDR1 WNHNN, CDR2 SYGVQD (reference sequence). Trimming cost V 3 bases and J 4 bases; bases outside gene matches: 8. CDR3 region: CASSDHGTSEFTGELFF. DNA of the CDR3: TGCGCCAGCAGTGACCACGGGACTAGCGAATTCACCGGGGAGCTGTTTTTT.

This rearrangement joins TRBV3-1 (or the pseudogene TRBV3-2) to TRBJ1-2, with TRBD1 identical over 7 bases. There are 13 residues in the CDR3. The V segment lost 5 bases and the J segment 4 bases; nucleotides outside the gene matches: 4. CDR1 is LGHDT, CDR2 YNNKEL, per germline (reference sequence). This CDR3 is CASSSTGIYGYTF. In DNA form, the CDR3 reads TGTGCCAGCAGCTCGACAGGGATCTATGGCTACACCTTC.

The genes are TRBV6-4 and TRBJ2-6, with a tentative D call TRBD2 (6 bases). The CDR3 is 16 amino acids. The germline CDR1 and CDR2 sequences are MRHNA and SNTAGT. V dropped 1 base and J dropped 1 base, with 8 bases sitting between them. The CDR3, as DNA: TGTGCCAGCAGTGACTACGGGGGATCTGGGGCCAACGTCCTGACTTTC. Protein: CASSDYGGSGANVLTF.

The chain links TRBV2 to TRBJ1-5; D call uncertain. Trimming stripped 5 bases from V and 4 bases from J, with 9 bases between. The CDR3 contains 13 residues. The germline V gene has CDR1 SNHLY and CDR2 FYNNEI. CDR3 sequence (DNA): TGTGCCAGCAGTTTGGCACGTAATCAGCCCCAGCATTTT. Translation: CASSLARNQPQHF.